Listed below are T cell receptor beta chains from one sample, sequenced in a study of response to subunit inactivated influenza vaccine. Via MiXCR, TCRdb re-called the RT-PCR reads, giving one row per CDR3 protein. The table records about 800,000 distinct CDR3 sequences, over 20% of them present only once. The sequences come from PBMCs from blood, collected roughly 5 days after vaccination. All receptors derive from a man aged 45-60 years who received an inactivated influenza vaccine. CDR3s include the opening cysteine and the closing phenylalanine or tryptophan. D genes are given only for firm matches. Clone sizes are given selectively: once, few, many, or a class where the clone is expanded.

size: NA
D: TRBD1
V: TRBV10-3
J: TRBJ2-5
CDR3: CAIQGAAEETQYF
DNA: TGTGCCATACAGGGGGCCGCAGAAGAGACCCAGTACTTC

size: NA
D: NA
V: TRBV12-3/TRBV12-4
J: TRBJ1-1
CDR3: CASSFNPKSAFF
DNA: TGTGCCAGCAGTTTCAATCCGAAATCAGCTTTCTTT

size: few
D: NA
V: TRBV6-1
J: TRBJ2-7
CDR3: CASSEPGVF
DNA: TGTGCCAGCAGTGAACCCGGGGTCTTC

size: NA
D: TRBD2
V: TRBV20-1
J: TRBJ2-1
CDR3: CSASRGGWGNEQFF
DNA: TGCAGTGCTAGCCGCGGGGGATGGGGCAATGAGCAGTTCTTC

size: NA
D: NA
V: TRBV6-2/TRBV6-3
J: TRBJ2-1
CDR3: CASKGVQFF
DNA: TGTGCCAGCAAGGGGGTGCAGTTCTTC

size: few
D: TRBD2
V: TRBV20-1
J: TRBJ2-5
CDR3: CSASRGRDQETQYF
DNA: TGCAGTGCTTCACGGGGGAGGGACCAAGAGACCCAGTACTTC

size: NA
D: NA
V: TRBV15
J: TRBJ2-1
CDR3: CATRRDFSYNEQFF
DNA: TGTGCCACCAGGCGAGATTTCTCCTACAATGAGCAGTTCTTC

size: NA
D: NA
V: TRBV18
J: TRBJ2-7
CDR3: CASSPELLIMGEQYF
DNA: TGTGCCAGCTCACCAGAGCTCCTCATTATGGGCGAGCAGTACTTC

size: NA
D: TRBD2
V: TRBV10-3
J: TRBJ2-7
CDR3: CAITSPGTSGGYEQYF
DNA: TGTGCCATCACCTCACCCGGGACTAGCGGGGGCTACGAGCAGTACTTC

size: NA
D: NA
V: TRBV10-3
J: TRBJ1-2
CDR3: CAISEEDRRYGYTF
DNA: TGTGCCATCAGTGAGGAAGACAGGCGCTACGGCTACACCTTC

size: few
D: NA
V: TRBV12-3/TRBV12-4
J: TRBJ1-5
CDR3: CASSSRTTNQPQHF
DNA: TGTGCCAGCAGTTCGCGGACGACTAATCAGCCCCAGCATTTT

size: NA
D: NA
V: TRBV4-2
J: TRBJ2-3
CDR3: CASSQGTDLDTQYF
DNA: TGTGCCAGCAGCCAAGGGACAGATCTAGATACGCAGTATTTT

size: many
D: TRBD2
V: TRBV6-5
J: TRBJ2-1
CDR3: CASSYGTSGTYEQFF
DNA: TGTGCCAGCAGCTATGGGACTAGCGGGACCTATGAGCAGTTCTTC

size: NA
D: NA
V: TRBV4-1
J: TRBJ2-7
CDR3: CASSQHLSTGEQYF
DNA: TGCGCCAGCAGCCAGCACCTGAGCACCGGCGAGCAGTACTTC

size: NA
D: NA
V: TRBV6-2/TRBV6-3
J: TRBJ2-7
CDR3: CARRRDEQYF
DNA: TGTGCCAGACGGAGGGACGAGCAGTACTTC

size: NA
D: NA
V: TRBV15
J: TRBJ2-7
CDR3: CATTASTEGGYQYF
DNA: TGTGCCACCACGGCCTCGACAGAGGGGGGGTACCAGTACTTC

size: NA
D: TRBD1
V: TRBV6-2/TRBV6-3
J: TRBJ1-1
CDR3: CASSYSDRGDSEAFF
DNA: TGTGCCAGCAGTTACTCGGACAGGGGGGATTCTGAAGCTTTCTTT

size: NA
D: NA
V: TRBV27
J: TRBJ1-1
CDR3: CASRIGDGGSAFF
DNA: TGTGCCAGCAGAATTGGGGACGGGGGTAGCGCTTTCTTT

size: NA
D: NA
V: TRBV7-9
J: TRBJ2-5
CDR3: CASLGLETQYF
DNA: TGTGCCAGCCTAGGACTAGAGACCCAGTACTTC

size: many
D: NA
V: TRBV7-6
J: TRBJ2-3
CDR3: CASSSSVSTDTQYF
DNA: TGTGCCAGCAGCTCGTCAGTAAGCACAGATACGCAGTATTTT

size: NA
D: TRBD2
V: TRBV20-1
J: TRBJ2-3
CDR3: CSATPASGQGLTSTDTQYF
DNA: TGCAGTGCAACCCCTGCTAGCGGGCAGGGCTTGACTAGCACAGATACGCAGTATTTT

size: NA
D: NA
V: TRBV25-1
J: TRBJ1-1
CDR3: CASLSVNTEAFF
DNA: TGTGCCAGCCTTAGTGTGAACACTGAAGCTTTCTTT

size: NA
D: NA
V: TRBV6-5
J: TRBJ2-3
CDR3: CASSYSPGADTQYF
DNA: TGTGCCAGCAGTTACTCGCCAGGGGCGGATACGCAGTATTTT

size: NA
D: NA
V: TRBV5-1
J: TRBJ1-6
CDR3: CASSLTIYSPLHF
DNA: TGCGCCAGCAGCTTGACTATCTACTCACCCCTCCACTTT